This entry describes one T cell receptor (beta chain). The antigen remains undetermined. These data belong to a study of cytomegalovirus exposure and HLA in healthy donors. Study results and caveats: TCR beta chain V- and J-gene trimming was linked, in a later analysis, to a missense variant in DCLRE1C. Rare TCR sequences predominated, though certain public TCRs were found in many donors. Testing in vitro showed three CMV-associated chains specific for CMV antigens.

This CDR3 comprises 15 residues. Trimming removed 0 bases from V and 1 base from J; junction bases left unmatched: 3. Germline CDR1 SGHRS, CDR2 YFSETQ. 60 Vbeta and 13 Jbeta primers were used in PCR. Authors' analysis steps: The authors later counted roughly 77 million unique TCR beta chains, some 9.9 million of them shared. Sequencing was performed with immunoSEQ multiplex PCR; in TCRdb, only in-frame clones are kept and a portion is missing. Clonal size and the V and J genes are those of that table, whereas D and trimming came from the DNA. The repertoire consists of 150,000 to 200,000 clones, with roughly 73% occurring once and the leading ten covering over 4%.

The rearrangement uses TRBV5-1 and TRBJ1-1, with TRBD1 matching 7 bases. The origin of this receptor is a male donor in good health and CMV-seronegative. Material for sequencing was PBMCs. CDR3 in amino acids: CASSLGGTANTEAFF. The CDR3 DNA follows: TGCGCCAGCAGCTTGGGAGGGACAGCGAACACTGAAGCTTTCTTT.